The 9 T cell receptor beta chains reported below all come from one sample, sequenced in a study of blood T cell repertoires in COVID-19. TCRdb's table, derived via immunoSEQ multiplex PCR, lists solely in-frame clones and lacks some. The data hold about 220,000 clones, with more than 75% observed a single time. The sequenced sample consisted of peripheral blood. Receptors originate from a woman younger than 45 who had recovered from COVID-19.

This chain uses TRBV9 with TRBJ2-7; 10 positions agree with TRBD1. With V trimmed by 4 bases and J by 7 bases, 11 bases remained unmatched. CDR1 and CDR2 from the germline V gene are SGDLS and YYNGEE. The CDR3 consists of 15 residues. CDR3 nucleotides: TGTGCCAGCAGCCCGACAGGGGGCTACGAGTTTGAGCAGTACTTC. Protein sequence: CASSPTGGYEFEQYF.

The chain has TRBV19 and TRBJ1-1; 7 nucleotides align to TRBD1. V shed 7 bases and J 4 bases; nucleotides not matched to a gene: 9. CDR1 is LNHDA, CDR2 SQIVND, per germline (reference sequence). The CDR3 loop spans 14 amino acids. Written as DNA, the CDR3 is TGTGCCAGTACGACAGAACAGGGGTCCACTGAAGCTTTCTTT. Translation: CASTTEQGSTEAFF.

The J gene is TRBJ1-2, the V gene TRBV7-9; the match to TRBD1 covers 9 bases. The CDR3 spans 15 residues. J lost 6 bases, V lost 5 bases, and 10 bases had no gene match. CDR1 and CDR2 (germline): SEHNR, FQNEAQ (reference sequence). CDR3 sequence (DNA): TGTGCCAGCAGCCCCCCGGACAGGGGTTTGGATGGCTACACCTTC. The encoded protein is CASSPPDRGLDGYTF.

The V and J genes are TRBV7-6 and TRBJ1-4; no reliable D call. Germline V lookup: CDR1 SGHVS, CDR2 FNYEAQ. V was shortened by 5 bases and J by 6 bases, with 13 bases between the two germline ends. The CDR3 length is 14 residues. The CDR3 DNA reads as TGTGCCAGCAGCCAGTCCATTGTGGATGAAAAACTGTTTTTT. Translation: CASSQSIVDEKLFF. Full variable domain (remainder filled in from reference TRBV7-6 and TRBJ1-4): GAGVSQSPRYKVTKRGQDVALRCDPISGHVSLYWYRQALGQGPEFLTYFNYEAQQDKSGLPNDRFSAERPEGSISTLTIQRTEQRDSAMYRCASSQSIVDEKLFFGSGTQLSVL.

The chain couples TRBV20-1 to TRBJ1-5, with 11 bases fitting TRBD1. Per germline, CDR1 DFQATT and CDR2 SNEGSKA (reference sequence). The V and J ends lost 3 bases and 10 bases, in that order; junction bases with no gene match: 11. The CDR3 contains 15 residues. CDR3 sequence: CSASSGGQGDKPQHF. DNA for the CDR3: TGCAGTGCTAGTAGCGGGGGACAGGGGGATAAACCCCAGCATTTT.

This clone has just one count. CDR3 region: CASSISTGGGVSAQHF. The DNA of the CDR3 is TGTGCCAGTAGTATCTCGACTGGAGGTGGGGTATCGGCCCAGCATTTT. The chain links TRBV19 to TRBJ1-5; D not certain. Germline loops: CDR1 LNHDA, CDR2 SQIVND (reference sequence). The CDR3 covers 16 residues. The germline V and J ends were trimmed by 3 bases and 11 bases, with 23 bases remaining between them.

The rearrangement links TRBV9 to TRBJ2-2; perhaps TRBD2 as D (6 bases). The CDR3 totals 17 residues. Germline assignment: CDR1 SGDLS and CDR2 YYNGEE. Deletions cut 0 bases from V and 3 bases from J, with 15 bases between. CDR3 nucleotide sequence: TGTGCCAGCAGCGTAGATGGGGCGGGGCGCTACACCGGGGAGCTGTTTTTT. This encodes CASSVDGAGRYTGELFF.

This clone was observed a handful of times. The chain employs TRBV19 and TRBJ1-1; TRBD1 matches at 7 bases. This CDR3 has 14 amino acids. The germline V gene has CDR1 LNHDA and CDR2 SQIVND (reference sequence). V lost 4 bases to trimming and J lost 6 bases; unmatched junction nucleotides: 8. The CDR3 spells CASSRATGYAEAFF. The CDR3 coding sequence is TGTGCCAGTAGTAGAGCGACAGGGTACGCTGAAGCTTTCTTT.

This clone has a single count. The V gene is TRBV6-5, the J gene TRBJ1-2; D ambiguous. The CDR3 has 14 residues. The V end was cut by 5 bases, the J end by 0 bases, with 10 bases between. Germline-derived CDR1 and CDR2 are MNHEY and SVGAGI. The CDR3 nucleotides are TGTGCCAGCAGTCGTGACACCTCTAACTATGGCTACACCTTC. It encodes CASSRDTSNYGYTF.